Here is one T cell receptor beta chain with its context. The clone's antigen remains unknown. Base quality data are lacking; no much larger clone is found one base away. This sample was included in a study of shared T cell receptors in the human thymus (dated by TCRdb to the early 2020s). Turning to the overall study: The study examined how self-reactive, shared T-cell receptor alpha chains are generated in the human thymus.

For CDR1 and CDR2, the germline V gene lists MNHEY and SVGAGI. Taken from cysteine to phenylalanine, the CDR3 has 15 residues. Only the CDR3 part of the read is kept: 45 bases, read in frame from the first base. From V the trimming removes 0 bases and from J it removes 7 bases, while the gene matches leave 6 bases of the junction unaccounted for. Library prep was done by the immunoSEQ multiplex PCR assay. This immuneACCESS table, as held by TCRdb, lists in-frame sequences with V and J called but not all clones. Of the missing ones, under half trace to an unresolved V gene in checked studies; the others have no known cause. The table for this sample lists about 660,000 clones; over 75% of them were counted only once. The ten biggest clones cover 0.0094% of the sample. These data were also filed under a second study, of human thymus T cells. In that second paper, the authors write: The donors were immunologically healthy infants in Finland who had open corrective cardiac surgery for congenital heart defects. The thymus tissue came from surgical resects taken out during corrective cardiac surgery. Usage of V and J gene segments appeared to be biased in both the thymic and the peripheral blood repertoires. Highly overlapping thymic TCR repertoires among unrelated individuals were reported in the related research. The study described the TCR alpha and beta repertoires in eight or nine infant thymus samples and four matching peripheral blood samples. Donor ages ranging from roughly 6 to 250 days were recorded, and over 5 male and a couple of female infants were included in the cohort. Thymocytes were released mechanically from tissue and stored at -70 °C as pellets of about 9.5-32 million cells. Genomic DNA was extracted from frozen cell pellets with a QIAsymphony instrument. The immunoSEQ multiplex PCR assay was used to amplify the TCRB and TCRAD loci from a standardized amount of quality-controlled genomic DNA. The amplicons spanned the V(D)J region and were long enough to cover the CDR3 and allow V and J genes to be identified. The amplicons were sequenced on an Illumina platform via the commercial immunoSEQ service. Primer bias and sequencing errors were corrected as previously described, and TCRAD and TCRB were defined on the basis of the IMGT database. The repertoires were analysed using immunoSEQ Analyzer 3.0 and VDJTools for basic statistics, V/J segment usage, diversity estimates, rarefaction and pairwise overlap. Diversity was estimated using the Chao1, ChaoE, Efron-Thisted, Shannon and inverse Simpson indices, and was also estimated on datasets down-sampled to the size of the smallest sample. Repertoire overlap used strict matching of CDR3 nucleotide sequence, V gene and J gene, with Jaccard-based multidimensional scaling clustering. On average, thymus samples gave 650,000 to 1,000,000 unique TCRB clonotypes, whereas blood samples gave some 84,000.

The receptor comes from a boy younger than two with a congenital heart defect. Donor details come from another sample of the same person, matched by shared clones. The chain is assembled from TRBV6-5 and TRBJ1-5, with 7 bases in between that match TRBD1. The sequenced sample consisted of thymocytes. The CDR3 region reads CASSYSKAGGQPQHF. DNA sequence: TGTGCCAGCAGTTACTCGAAGGCAGGGGGGCAGCCCCAGCATTTT.